These T cell receptor beta chains were read from a single sample in a study of Ad26.COV2.S vaccination and SARS-CoV-2 variants. Profiling relied on immunoSEQ multiplex PCR, and the TCRdb table lists in-frame clones only, not all of them. This table has about 440,000 clones, about nine tenths appearing once. Sequencing used peripheral blood, obtained in a trial of Ad26.COV2.S vaccine versus placebo. Every receptor here comes from a person between 18 and 60 years old who received the Ad26.COV2.S COVID-19 vaccine or a placebo. Each CDR3 is given with its conserved first and last residue. Each record gives: V gene, D gene, CDR3 length, clone size, J gene, CDR3 protein, CDR3 DNA. The D gene is left open where the match is weak. Expanded clones are given a class, and other clones once, few, many or no size at all.

>TRBV3-1/TRBV3-2|NA|14|NA|TRBJ1-2
CASSRRGTDYGYTF
TGTGCCAGCAGCCGTCGGGGGACGGACTATGGCTACACCTTC
>TRBV29-1|NA|15|NA|TRBJ1-1
CSVDRDQLTRPEAFF
TGCAGCGTTGACAGGGACCAACTCACGCGGCCTGAAGCTTTCTTT
>TRBV29-1|NA|14|once|TRBJ1-2
CSVDSGGWDYGYTF
TGCAGCGTTGATTCGGGGGGTTGGGACTATGGCTACACCTTC
>TRBV19|TRBD2|13|NA|TRBJ2-1
CASSSGRYNEQFF
TGTGCCAGTTCTAGCGGGAGGTACAATGAGCAGTTCTTC
>TRBV19|TRBD2|16|NA|TRBJ2-3
CASSLPSGASTDTQYF
TGTGCCAGTAGCCTCCCTAGCGGGGCAAGCACAGATACGCAGTATTTT
>TRBV15|NA|13|NA|TRBJ2-2
CATSSGNTGELFF
TGTGCCACCAGCTCGGGAAACACCGGGGAGCTGTTTTTT
>TRBV5-1|NA|14|few|TRBJ1-1
CASSLGTANTEAFF
TGCGCCAGCAGCTTGGGGACAGCGAACACTGAAGCTTTCTTT
>TRBV28|TRBD1|19|NA|TRBJ2-5
CASSSLGRGRVPYQETQYF
TGTGCCAGCAGTTCCTTGGGCAGGGGGCGCGTCCCGTACCAAGAGACCCAGTACTTC
>TRBV6-1|NA|16|NA|TRBJ2-2
CASSEFQGRDTGELFF
TGTGCCAGCAGTGAGTTTCAGGGGCGAGACACCGGGGAGCTGTTTTTT
>TRBV6-6|TRBD2|20|NA|TRBJ2-3
CASSPSPGLAGGAGTDTQYF
TGTGCCAGCAGCCCCTCTCCGGGACTAGCGGGAGGTGCTGGCACAGATACGCAGTATTTT
>TRBV29-1|TRBD1|16|NA|TRBJ1-2
CSVEDRDRGRGYGYTF
TGCAGCGTTGAAGATCGGGACAGGGGGCGAGGTTATGGCTACACCTTC
>TRBV12-5|NA|18|NA|TRBJ2-7
CASGLGQERVKSHYEQYF
TGTGCTAGTGGTTTGGGACAGGAACGCGTGAAATCGCACTACGAGCAGTACTTC
>TRBV14|NA|16|NA|TRBJ2-3
CASSQDRGTVKDTQYF
TGTGCCAGCAGCCAAGATAGGGGGACCGTGAAAGATACGCAGTATTTT
>TRBV5-1|TRBD2|14|NA|TRBJ2-7
CASSSGTGGYEQYF
TGCGCCAGCAGCTCCGGGACGGGAGGCTACGAGCAGTACTTC
>TRBV19|TRBD1|19|NA|TRBJ1-2
CASSIWREDRSEFNYGYTF
TGTGCCAGTAGTATTTGGCGAGAGGACAGGTCGGAGTTCAACTATGGCTACACCTTC
>TRBV7-8|TRBD1|13|NA|TRBJ2-5
CASSVRGLETQYF
TGTGCCAGCAGCGTCAGGGGGCTGGAGACCCAGTACTTC
>TRBV3-1/TRBV3-2|NA|11|once|TRBJ2-7
CASSLLDEQYF
TGTGCCAGCAGCCTGCTAGACGAGCAGTACTTC
>TRBV19|TRBD2|18|NA|TRBJ2-1
CASSPPRSGSAGYNEQFF
TGTGCCAGCAGTCCCCCCCGTAGCGGGAGTGCCGGATACAATGAGCAGTTCTTC
>TRBV9|NA|14|NA|TRBJ1-1
CASSVTDRYTEAFF
TGTGCCAGCAGCGTAACCGACAGATACACTGAAGCTTTCTTT
>TRBV7-6|TRBD2|16|NA|TRBJ2-1
CASSLAATSAYNEQFF
TGTGCCAGCAGCTTAGCAGCGACTAGCGCCTACAATGAGCAGTTCTTC
>TRBV5-5|NA|14|NA|TRBJ2-3
CASSLDEGVATQYF
TGTGCCAGCAGCTTGGACGAAGGGGTTGCTACGCAGTATTTT
>TRBV7-2|TRBD2|17|NA|TRBJ2-3
CASTAPGLAGGSDTQYF
TGTGCCAGCACCGCCCCGGGGCTAGCGGGAGGGTCAGATACGCAGTATTTT
>TRBV30|TRBD1|13|NA|TRBJ2-5
CAWDPGQGETQYF
TGTGCCTGGGACCCGGGACAGGGAGAGACCCAGTACTTC
>TRBV28|TRBD2|16|NA|TRBJ2-3
CASRRLAGGKTDTQYF
TGTGCCAGCAGACGACTAGCGGGAGGGAAGACAGATACGCAGTATTTT
>TRBV5-3|TRBD2|18|NA|TRBJ2-1
CAGNLRSRGRPRYNEQFF
TGTGCCGGAAATCTGAGATCTCGCGGGAGGCCGCGTTACAATGAGCAGTTCTTC
>TRBV4-2|NA|15|once|TRBJ2-7
CASRLGPVSSYEQYF
TGTGCCAGCAGGCTGGGACCGGTGAGCTCCTACGAGCAGTACTTC
>TRBV4-2|TRBD2|19|NA|TRBJ2-2
CASSRITGTSGRAAGELFF
TGTGCCAGCAGCCGGATAACCGGGACTAGCGGGAGGGCCGCCGGGGAGCTGTTTTTT
>TRBV2|TRBD2|15|NA|TRBJ2-5
CASIRGGRAGKTQYF
TGTGCCAGCATCAGGGGCGGGAGGGCCGGTAAGACCCAGTACTTC
>TRBV6-5|NA|11|NA|TRBJ2-7
CASSWVYEQYF
TGTGCCAGCAGTTGGGTCTACGAGCAGTACTTC
>TRBV5-6|TRBD2|17|once|TRBJ2-7
CASRRTSGRPRSYEQYF
TGTGCCAGCAGACGGACTAGCGGGAGACCCCGCTCCTACGAGCAGTACTTC
>TRBV7-9|TRBD1|13|NA|TRBJ2-1
CASSQTGVGEQFF
TGTGCCAGCAGCCAGACAGGGGTAGGTGAGCAGTTCTTC
>TRBV11-2|NA|14|NA|TRBJ2-5
CASSLDQGRETQYF
TGTGCCAGCAGCTTAGATCAGGGAAGAGAGACCCAGTACTTC
>TRBV28|NA|14|NA|TRBJ2-2
CASRRRVGTGELFF
TGTGCCAGCAGGCGTCGCGTCGGGACCGGGGAGCTGTTTTTT
>TRBV7-4|TRBD2|16|NA|TRBJ2-3
CASSLAVAGGTDTQYF
TGTGCCAGCAGCTTAGCGGTAGCGGGAGGCACAGATACGCAGTATTTT
>TRBV27|TRBD2|13|NA|TRBJ2-7
CASSERDPLEQYF
TGTGCCAGCAGCGAGCGGGACCCTCTGGAGCAGTACTTC
>TRBV11-2|TRBD2|15|NA|TRBJ2-3
CASSLTAGTWDTQYF
TGTGCCAGCAGCCTTACAGCGGGAACGTGGGATACGCAGTATTTT
>TRBV5-1|TRBD2|16|NA|TRBJ2-5
CASSLLAGAPQETQYF
TGCGCCAGCAGCTTGCTAGCGGGGGCGCCACAAGAGACCCAGTACTTC
>TRBV5-8|TRBD1|17|NA|TRBJ2-2
CASSSGQGVMGTGELFF
TGTGCCAGCAGCTCCGGACAGGGCGTTATGGGCACCGGGGAGCTGTTTTTT
>TRBV5-4|NA|16|NA|TRBJ2-3
CASSLGADYSTDTQYF
TGTGCCAGCAGCTTAGGGGCGGATTATAGCACAGATACGCAGTATTTT
>TRBV11-3|TRBD2|14|once|TRBJ2-3
CASSPGLDTDTQYF
TGTGCCAGCAGCCCTGGACTAGACACAGATACGCAGTATTTT
>TRBV19|TRBD2|17|NA|TRBJ2-3
CASSPGLAGPDWNTQYF
TGTGCCAGTAGCCCGGGACTAGCGGGGCCAGACTGGAATACGCAGTATTTT